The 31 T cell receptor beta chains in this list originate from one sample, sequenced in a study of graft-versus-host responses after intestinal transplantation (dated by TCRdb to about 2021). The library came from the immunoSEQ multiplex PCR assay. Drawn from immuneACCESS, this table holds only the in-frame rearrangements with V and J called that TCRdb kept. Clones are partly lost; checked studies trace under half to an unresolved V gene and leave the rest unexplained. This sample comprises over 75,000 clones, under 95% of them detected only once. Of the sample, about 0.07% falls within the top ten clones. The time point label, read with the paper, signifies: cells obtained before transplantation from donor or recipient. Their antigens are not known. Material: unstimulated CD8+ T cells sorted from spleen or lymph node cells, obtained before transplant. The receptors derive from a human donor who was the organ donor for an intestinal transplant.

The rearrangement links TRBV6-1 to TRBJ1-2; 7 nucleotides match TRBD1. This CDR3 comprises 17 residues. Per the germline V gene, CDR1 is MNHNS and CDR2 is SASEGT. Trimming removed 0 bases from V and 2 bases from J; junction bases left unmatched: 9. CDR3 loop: CASSEAPGQVWNYGYTF. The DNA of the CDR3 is TGTGCCAGCAGTGAAGCGCCCGGACAGGTGTGGAACTATGGCTACACCTTC.

This chain's CDR3 is CASSFLIVDGGTGMNTEAFF. The CDR3 region has the DNA TGTGCCAGCAGTTTTCTTATTGTAGATGGCGGGACAGGGATGAACACTGAAGCTTTCTTT. The chain joins TRBV27 to TRBJ1-1, with 9 bases aligning to TRBD1. Germline-derived CDR1 and CDR2 are MNHEY and SMNVEV (reference sequence). CDR3 length: 20 residues. V dropped 3 bases and J dropped 0; count of bases not matched to a gene: 17.

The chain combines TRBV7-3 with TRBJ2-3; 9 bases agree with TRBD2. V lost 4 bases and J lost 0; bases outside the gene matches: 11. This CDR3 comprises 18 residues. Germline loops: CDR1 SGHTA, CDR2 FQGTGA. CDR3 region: CASSSYGAGGFSTDTQYF. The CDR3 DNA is TGTGCCAGCAGCTCCTACGGGGCGGGGGGGTTTAGCACAGATACGCAGTATTTT.

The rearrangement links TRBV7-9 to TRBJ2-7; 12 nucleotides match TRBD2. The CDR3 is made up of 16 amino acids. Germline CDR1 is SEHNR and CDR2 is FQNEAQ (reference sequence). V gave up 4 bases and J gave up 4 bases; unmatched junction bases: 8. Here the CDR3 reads CASSSSWTSGVYEQYF. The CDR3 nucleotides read TGTGCCAGCAGCTCTTCCTGGACTAGCGGGGTATACGAGCAGTACTTC. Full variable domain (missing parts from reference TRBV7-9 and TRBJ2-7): DTGVSQNPRHKITKRGQNVTFRCDPISEHNRLYWYRQTLGQGPEFLTYFQNEAQLEKSRLLSDRFSAERPKGSFSTLEIQRTEQGDSAMYLCASSSSWTSGVYEQYFGPGTRLTVT.

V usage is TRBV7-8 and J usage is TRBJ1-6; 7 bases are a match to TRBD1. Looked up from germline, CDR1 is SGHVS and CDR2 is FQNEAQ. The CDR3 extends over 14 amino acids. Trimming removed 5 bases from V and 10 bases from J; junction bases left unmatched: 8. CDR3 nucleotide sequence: TGTGCCAGCAGCATCCGACAGGGTGTGTCACCCCTCCACTTT. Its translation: CASSIRQGVSPLHF.

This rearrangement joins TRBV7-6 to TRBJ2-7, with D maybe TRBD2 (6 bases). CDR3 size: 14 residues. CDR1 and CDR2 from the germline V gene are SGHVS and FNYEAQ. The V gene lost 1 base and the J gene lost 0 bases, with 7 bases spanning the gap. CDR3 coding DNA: TGTGCCAGCAGCTTAGGGGGGGTCTCCTACGAGCAGTACTTC. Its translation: CASSLGGVSYEQYF.

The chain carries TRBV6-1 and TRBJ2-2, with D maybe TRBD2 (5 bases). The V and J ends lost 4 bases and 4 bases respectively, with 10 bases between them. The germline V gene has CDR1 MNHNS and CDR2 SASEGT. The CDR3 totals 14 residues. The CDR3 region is CASSVAGITGELFF. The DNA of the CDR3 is TGTGCCAGCAGTGTAGCCGGGATCACCGGGGAGCTGTTTTTT.

CDR3 sequence reads: CATPGWGDYGYTF. CDR3 nucleotide sequence: TGTGCCACCCCAGGGTGGGGTGACTATGGCTACACCTTC. The chain combines TRBV2 with TRBJ1-2, with D possibly being TRBD1 (5 bases). CDR3 size: 13 residues. Germline-derived CDR1 and CDR2 are SNHLY and FYNNEI. Trimming cost V 10 bases and J 3 bases, with 15 bases left between them. Based on the CDR3 plus reference TRBV2 and TRBJ1-2, the full variable domain is EPEVTQTPSHQVTQMGQEVILRCVPISNHLYFYWYRQILGQKVEFLVSFYNNEISEKSEIFDDQFSVERPDGSNFTLKIRSTKLEDSAMYFCATPGWGDYGYTFGSGTRLTVV.

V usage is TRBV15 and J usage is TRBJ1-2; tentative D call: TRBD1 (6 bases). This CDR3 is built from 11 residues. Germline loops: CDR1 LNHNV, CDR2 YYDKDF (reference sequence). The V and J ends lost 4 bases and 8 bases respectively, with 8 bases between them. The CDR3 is CATSTGDGYTF. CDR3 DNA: TGTGCCACCAGCACAGGGGACGGCTACACCTTC.

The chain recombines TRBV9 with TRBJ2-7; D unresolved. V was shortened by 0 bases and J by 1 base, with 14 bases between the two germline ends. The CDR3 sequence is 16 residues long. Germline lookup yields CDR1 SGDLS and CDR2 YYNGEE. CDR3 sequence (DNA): TGTGCCAGCAGCGTAGATTCTGGCAGAAAGTCCTACGAGCAGTACTTC. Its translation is CASSVDSGRKSYEQYF.

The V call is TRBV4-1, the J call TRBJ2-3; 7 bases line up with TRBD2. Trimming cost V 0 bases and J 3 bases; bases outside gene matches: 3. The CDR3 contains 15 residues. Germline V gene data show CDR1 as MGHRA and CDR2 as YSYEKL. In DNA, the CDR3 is TGCGCCAGCAGCCAAGACGGGGGGAGGACAGATACGCAGTATTTT. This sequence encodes CASSQDGGRTDTQYF.

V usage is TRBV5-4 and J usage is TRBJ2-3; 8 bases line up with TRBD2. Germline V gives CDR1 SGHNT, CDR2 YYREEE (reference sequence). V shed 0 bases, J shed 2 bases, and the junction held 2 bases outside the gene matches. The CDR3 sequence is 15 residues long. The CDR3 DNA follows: TGTGCCAGCAGCTTGGGACTAGCGATCACAGATACGCAGTATTTT. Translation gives CASSLGLAITDTQYF.

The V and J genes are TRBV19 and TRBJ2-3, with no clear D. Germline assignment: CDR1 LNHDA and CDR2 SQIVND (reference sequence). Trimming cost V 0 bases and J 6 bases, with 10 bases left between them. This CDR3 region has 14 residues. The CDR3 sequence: CASSIDRAEDTQYF. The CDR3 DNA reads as TGTGCCAGTAGTATAGATCGCGCTGAGGATACGCAGTATTTT.

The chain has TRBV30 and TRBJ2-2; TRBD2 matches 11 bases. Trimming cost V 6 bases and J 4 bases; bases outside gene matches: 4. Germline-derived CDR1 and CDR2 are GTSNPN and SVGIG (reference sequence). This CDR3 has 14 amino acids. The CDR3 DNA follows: TGTGCCTGCCTAGCGGGAGGTGGCACCGGGGAGCTGTTTTTT. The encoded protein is CACLAGGGTGELFF.

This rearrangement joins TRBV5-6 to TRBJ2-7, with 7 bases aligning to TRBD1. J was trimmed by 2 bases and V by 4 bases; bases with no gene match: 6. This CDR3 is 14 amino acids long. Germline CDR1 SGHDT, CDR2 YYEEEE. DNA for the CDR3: TGTGCCAGCAGCGTCCTAGGGACAGCCTACGAGCAGTACTTC. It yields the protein CASSVLGTAYEQYF.

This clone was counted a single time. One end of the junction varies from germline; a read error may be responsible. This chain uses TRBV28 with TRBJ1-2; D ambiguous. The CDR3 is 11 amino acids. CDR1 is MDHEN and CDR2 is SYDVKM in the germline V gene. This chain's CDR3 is CASLTTVDGVF. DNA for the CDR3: TGTGCCAGCCTTACAACCGTCGACGGGGTCTTC.

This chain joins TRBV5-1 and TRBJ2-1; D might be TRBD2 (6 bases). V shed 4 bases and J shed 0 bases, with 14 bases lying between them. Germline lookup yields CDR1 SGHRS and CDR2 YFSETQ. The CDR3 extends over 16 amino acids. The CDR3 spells CASSGGGVISYNEQFF. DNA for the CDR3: TGCGCCAGCAGCGGCGGAGGGGTTATCTCCTACAATGAGCAGTTCTTC. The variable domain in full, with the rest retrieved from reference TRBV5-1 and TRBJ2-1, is KAGVTQTPRYLIKTRGQQVTLSCSPISGHRSVSWYQQTPGQGLQFLFEYFSETQRNKGNFPGRFSGRQFSNSRSEMNVSTLELGDSALYLCASSGGGVISYNEQFFGPGTRLTVL.

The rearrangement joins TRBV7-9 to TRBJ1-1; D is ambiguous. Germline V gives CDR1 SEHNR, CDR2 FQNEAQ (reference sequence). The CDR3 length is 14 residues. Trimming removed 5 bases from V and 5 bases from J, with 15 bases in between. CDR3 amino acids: CASSPMSSGTEAFF. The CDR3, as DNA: TGTGCCAGCAGCCCTATGTCCTCGGGTACTGAAGCTTTCTTT.

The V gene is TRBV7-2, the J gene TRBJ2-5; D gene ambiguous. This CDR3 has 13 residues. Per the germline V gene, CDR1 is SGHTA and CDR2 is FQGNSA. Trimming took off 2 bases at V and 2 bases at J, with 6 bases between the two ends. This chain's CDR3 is CASSLWPQETQYF. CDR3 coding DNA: TGTGCCAGCAGCTTATGGCCACAAGAGACCCAGTACTTC.

CDR3 loop: CASSGAGGGADTQYF. CDR3 sequence (DNA): TGTGCCAGCAGTGGAGCGGGGGGAGGGGCAGATACGCAGTATTTT. The chain has TRBV6-4 and TRBJ2-3; 9 bases are shared with TRBD2. The V and J ends lost 4 bases and 4 bases, in that order; junction bases with no gene match: 6. Germline-derived CDR1 and CDR2 are MRHNA and SNTAGT. This CDR3 is 15 amino acids long.

The CDR3: CASSTRQGYEQFF. CDR3 DNA: TGTGCCAGTAGTACCAGACAGGGTTATGAGCAGTTCTTC. This rearrangement joins TRBV19 to TRBJ2-1; 7 bases agree with TRBD1. Germline lookup yields CDR1 LNHDA and CDR2 SQIVND (reference sequence). The CDR3 has 13 amino acids. Trimming removed 4 bases from V and 8 bases from J; junction bases left unmatched: 5.

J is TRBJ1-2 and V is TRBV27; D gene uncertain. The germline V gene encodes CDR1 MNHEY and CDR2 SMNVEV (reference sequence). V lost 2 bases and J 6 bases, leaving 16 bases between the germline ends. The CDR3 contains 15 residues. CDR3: CASSLMARVPDGYTF. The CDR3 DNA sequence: TGTGCCAGCAGTTTAATGGCTCGGGTTCCCGATGGCTACACCTTC.

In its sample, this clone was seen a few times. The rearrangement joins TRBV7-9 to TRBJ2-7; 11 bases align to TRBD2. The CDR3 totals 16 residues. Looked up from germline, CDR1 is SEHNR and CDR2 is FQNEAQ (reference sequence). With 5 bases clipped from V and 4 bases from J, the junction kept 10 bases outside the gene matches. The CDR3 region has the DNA TGTGCCAGCAGCGACACAAGACTAGCGGGATTGTACGAGCAGTACTTC. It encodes CASSDTRLAGLYEQYF.

Here the CDR3 reads CATSRWDSRSGNTIYF. The CDR3 DNA sequence: TGTGCCACCAGCAGGTGGGACTCCCGCTCTGGAAACACCATATATTTT. The chain couples TRBV15 to TRBJ1-3; a weak D match, TRBD1 (5 bases). CDR3 length equals 16 residues. CDR1 LNHNV and CDR2 YYDKDF come from the germline V gene (reference sequence). With 3 bases removed from V and 0 bases from J, the gap between germline ends came to 12 bases. Based on the CDR3 plus reference TRBV15 and TRBJ1-3, the full variable domain is DAMVIQNPRYQVTQFGKPVTLSCSQTLNHNVMYWYQQKSSQAPKLLFHYYDKDFNNEADTPDNFQSRRPNTSFCFLDIRSPGLGDTAMYLCATSRWDSRSGNTIYFGEGSWLTVV.

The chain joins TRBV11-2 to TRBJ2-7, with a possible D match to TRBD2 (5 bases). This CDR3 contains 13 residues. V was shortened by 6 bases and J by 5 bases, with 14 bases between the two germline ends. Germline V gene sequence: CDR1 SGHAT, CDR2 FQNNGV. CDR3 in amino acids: CASRLGETDEQYF. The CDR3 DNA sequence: TGTGCCAGCAGACTCGGGGAGACTGACGAGCAGTACTTC.

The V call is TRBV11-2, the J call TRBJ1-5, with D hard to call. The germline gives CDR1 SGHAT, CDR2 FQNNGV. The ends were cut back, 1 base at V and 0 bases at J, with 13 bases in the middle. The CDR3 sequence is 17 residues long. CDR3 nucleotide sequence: TGTGCCAGCAGCTTAGTTTCCGGAGACTATAGCAATCAGCCCCAGCATTTT. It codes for CASSLVSGDYSNQPQHF.

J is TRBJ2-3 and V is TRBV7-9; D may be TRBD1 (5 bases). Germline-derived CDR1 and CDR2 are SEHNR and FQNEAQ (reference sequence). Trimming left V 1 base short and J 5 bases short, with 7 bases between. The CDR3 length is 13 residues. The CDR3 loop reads CASSLVDKDTQYF. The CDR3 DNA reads TGTGCCAGCAGCTTAGTGGACAAAGATACGCAGTATTTT. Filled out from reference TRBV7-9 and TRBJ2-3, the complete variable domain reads DTGVSQNPRHKITKRGQNVTFRCDPISEHNRLYWYRQTLGQGPEFLTYFQNEAQLEKSRLLSDRFSAERPKGSFSTLEIQRTEQGDSAMYLCASSLVDKDTQYFGPGTRLTVL.

The DNA for the CDR3 is TGTGCCAGCAGCTTAGGGGGACTTGAGACCCAGTACTTC. Its translation is CASSLGGLETQYF. V and J are TRBV7-9 and TRBJ2-5, with a weak D call TRBD2 (6 bases). Germline CDR1 reads SEHNR; CDR2 reads FQNEAQ (reference sequence). V was cut by 1 base and J by 5 bases, with 8 bases left in between. This CDR3 region has 13 residues.

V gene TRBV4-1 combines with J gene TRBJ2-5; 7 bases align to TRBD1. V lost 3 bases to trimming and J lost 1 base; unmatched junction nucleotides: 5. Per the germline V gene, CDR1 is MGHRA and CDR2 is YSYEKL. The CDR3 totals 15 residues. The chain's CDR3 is CASSHPGDSQETQYF. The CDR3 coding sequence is TGCGCCAGCAGCCACCCAGGGGACAGCCAAGAGACCCAGTACTTC.

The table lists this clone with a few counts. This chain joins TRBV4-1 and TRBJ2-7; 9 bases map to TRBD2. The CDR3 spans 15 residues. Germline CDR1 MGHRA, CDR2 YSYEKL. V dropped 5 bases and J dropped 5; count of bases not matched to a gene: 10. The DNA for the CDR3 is TGCGCCAGCAGCATAGCAGGGACTAGCTTCGACGAGCAGTACTTC. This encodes CASSIAGTSFDEQYF.

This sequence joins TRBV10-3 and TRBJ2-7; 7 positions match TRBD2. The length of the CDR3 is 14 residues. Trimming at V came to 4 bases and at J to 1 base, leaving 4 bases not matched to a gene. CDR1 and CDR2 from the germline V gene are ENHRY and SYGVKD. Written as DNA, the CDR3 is TGTGCCATCAGTGCGCTAGCGGATTCCTACGAGCAGTACTTC. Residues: CAISALADSYEQYF.